The sequence of this T cell receptor beta chain was determined in a study of regulatory T cells in long-lasting Graves disease. Study-level background: Duration of antithyroid drug therapy among newly diagnosed Graves' patients was under 3 months.

Overall study results and limits: Persistent disease was characterized by preferential usage of TRBV28, TRBJ1-2 and TRBJ2-5.

Building of the TCR beta libraries involved iRepertoire HTBI primers and Arm-PCR of CDR3 regions. In TCRdb, the multiplex PCR reads were re-called with MiXCR into one record per CDR3 protein. The sample has 550,000 or so distinct CDR3 sequences, around 12% seen once. This CDR3 region has 14 residues. Documented time point: newly diagnosed GD, antithyroid drugs for less than 3 months. PBMC-extracted RNA yielded the TCR library. Concerning this clonotype itself: Antigen specificity is unknown. A far larger clone is off by one base, so a read error is likely.

This sample also appeared in a second study, on T cells in Graves' hyperthyroidism and ophthalmopathy.

The origin of this receptor is a woman under 40 with Graves disease. This specimen consisted of peripheral blood mononuclear cells (PBMCs), obtained at new diagnosis, from a patient treated with antithyroid drugs. The chain combines TRBV12-3 or TRBV12-4 with TRBJ2-5; D is unresolved. The CDR3: CASSSRVEQGTQYF. CDR3 DNA sequence: TGTGCCAGCAGTTCCCGGGTCGAACAAGGGACCCAGTACTTC.